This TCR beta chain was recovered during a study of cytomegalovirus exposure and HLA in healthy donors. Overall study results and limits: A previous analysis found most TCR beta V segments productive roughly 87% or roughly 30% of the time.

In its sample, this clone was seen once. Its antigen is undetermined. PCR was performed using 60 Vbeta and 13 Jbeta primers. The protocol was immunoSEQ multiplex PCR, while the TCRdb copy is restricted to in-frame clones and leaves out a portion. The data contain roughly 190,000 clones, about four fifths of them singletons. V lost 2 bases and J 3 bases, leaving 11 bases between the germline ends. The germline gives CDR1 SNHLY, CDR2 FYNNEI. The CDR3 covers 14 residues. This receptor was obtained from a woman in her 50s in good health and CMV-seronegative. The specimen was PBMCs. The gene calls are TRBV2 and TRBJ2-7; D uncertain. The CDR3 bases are TGTGCCAGCAGTGAAACCACATACAGCTACGAGCAGTACTTC. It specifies CASSETTYSYEQYF.